This T cell receptor beta chain came from a study of blood T cell repertoires in COVID-19 (dated by TCRdb to the early 2020s). In terms of the full investigation: The collaborator samples originated in the United States, Italy and Spain and spanned the acute and convalescent phases of COVID-19. The material from the prospective study consisted of cDNA or gDNA derived from T cells, B-cell-depleted T cells, or PBMCs. Subjects who had been exposed to COVID-19, were actively infected with it, or had recovered from it provided the deeply sampled blood TCRbeta repertoires that made up the dataset. A freely available public database, intended as a resource for researchers studying the immune response to SARS-CoV-2, is where the repertoires were released. Samples were obtained from the ongoing ImmuneRACE study (first 160 participants) and from 1,254 subjects provided by 6 global collaborators. Nearly every sample came with metadata listing a de-identified subject ID, COVID-19 status, age in years and sex. Where available, HLA class I and class II types were obtained from metadata supplied by the sample provider rather than from assay-based typing. The study at large found these results: The quantity of clinical and demographic metadata differed by source and by participant and was supplied without curation.

Turning to this clone: Its antigen is still unknown. The input lacks base qualities; no much larger clone sits a single base away.

Participants in the prospective study were aged roughly 18 to 100 years, lived in 20 to 30 United States geographic areas, and enrolled through a virtual design. In the prospective study, cohorts were assigned on the basis of participant-reported clinical history obtained from a screening survey and a study questionnaire. Recovered participants in ImmuneRACE Cohort 3 were defined as having two consecutive negative NP/OP PCR tests, clearance from a healthcare professional, or resolution of symptoms. In the prospective study, whole blood, serum and a nasopharyngeal or oropharyngeal swab were collected from each participant by mobile phlebotomists. Participants in the prospective study had the option to provide additional blood draws and questionnaires over an approximately 2-month period. Blood samples from the prospective study were shipped frozen or at room temperature prior to DNA extraction.

TCRbeta CDR3 regions were amplified from genomic DNA using the immunoSEQ Assay, a bias-controlled multiplex PCR. For the original study's pipeline: Nucleated cell counts per sample were estimated from amplification of reference gene primers within the assay. Sequence reads were collapsed and filtered to measure the absolute abundance of every unique TCRbeta CDR3 rearrangement. For each sample, productive Simpson clonality was calculated as the square root of Simpson's diversity index over productive rearrangements. Held by TCRdb, this immuneACCESS table contains in-frame sequences only and omits some clones. Under half of the omission traces to an unresolved V gene where checked; the cause of the rest is unknown. That table supplies the V and J calls and clone size; D and trimming were determined from the DNA. The sample table records 200,000 to 250,000 clones; nearly 90% of these occur just once. Together, the top ten hold roughly a tenth of the sample.

From the cysteine up to the phenylalanine, the CDR3 has a length of 13 residues. The only DNA kept is the CDR3, 39 bases in frame from the first base. V is trimmed back by 6 bases and J by 6 bases, and the junction contains 6 bases that no gene match accounts for. CDR1 SQVTM and CDR2 ANQGSEA are derived from the germline V gene. The sequence joins TRBV29-1 to TRBJ1-1; 11 central nucleotides agree with TRBD1. The TCR sequence derives from a man aged 30-40 years who had recovered from COVID-19. The specimen was PBMCs or T cells enriched from blood (not recorded which). The nucleotide sequence reads as follows: TGCAGCGTGAACCGGGACAGGGGGTCTGAAGCTTTCTTT. This gives the protein CSVNRDRGSEAFF.